These 27 T cell receptor beta chains came from one sample sequenced in a study of CXCR3-negative and CXCR3-positive naive CD8 T cells. Each TRB cDNA library was prepared by 5' RACE (with UMI labels). TCRdb reprocessed the 5' RACE reads and keeps a single row for each CDR3 protein, giving no DNA. The listing records around 63,000 distinct CDR3 sequences. Study-wide results and limits: In CXCR3-positive naive cells, the TRB CDR3s were more hydrophobic than in CXCR3-negative naive cells.

No antigen is known for these receptors. Sequencing was carried out using naive CXCR3+ CD8+ T cells from blood. Subset reported: CD45RO-CCR7+CD27+CD95- naive CD8+ T cells expressing CXCR3 (TNR3+). These receptors all stem from a human donor in good health. Some clones in this sample may be carry-over from other donors' samples.

The chain uses TRBV20-1 and TRBJ2-7. Germline CDR1 reads DFQATT; CDR2 reads SNEGSKA (reference sequence). This CDR3 is built from 14 residues. This CDR3 reads CSARPVAGSYEQYF.

The genes are TRBV20-1 and TRBJ2-7; TCRdb picks TRBD2, but there is no DNA to check that call. The CDR3 is 16 residues long. From germline, CDR1 is DFQATT and CDR2 SNEGSKA (reference sequence). CDR3 in amino acids: CSDKILTSGGTYEQYF.

This chain uses TRBV28 with TRBJ1-1. Germline lookup yields CDR1 MDHEN and CDR2 SYDVKM. This CDR3 spans 14 amino acids. The CDR3 loop reads CASSLYQENTEAFF.

The chain employs TRBV20-1 and TRBJ2-7; checking the TCRdb D call of TRBD2 is not possible without DNA. Germline-derived CDR1 and CDR2 are DFQATT and SNEGSKA (reference sequence). The CDR3 length is 13 residues. This chain's CDR3 is CSAKGLNSYEQYF.

This chain links TRBV28 with TRBJ2-1; as DNA is missing, the TRBD1 call by TCRdb cannot be tested. The CDR3 covers 14 residues. Germline lookup yields CDR1 MDHEN and CDR2 SYDVKM. The CDR3 sequence: CASSPGDRGNEQFF.

This chain uses TRBV21-1 with TRBJ1-5; the TCRdb D gene call, TRBD1, has no DNA to confirm it. TRBV21-1 is tagged as a pseudogene. The CDR3 runs 14 residues. The CDR3 spells CASSKLSGRQPQHF.

V and J are TRBV12-3 or TRBV12-4 and TRBJ1-5. The CDR3 is 16 residues long. CDR3 sequence: CASSLEGGWGGQPQHF.

The genes are TRBV14 and TRBJ2-5; TCRdb's D call, TRBD1, is unchecked because there is no DNA. CDR3 size: 16 residues. CDR1 SGHDN and CDR2 FVKESK come from the germline V gene. CDR3 amino acids: CASSQERGTVKETQYF.

The V call is TRBV6-5, the J call TRBJ2-1; TCRdb gives TRBD2 as the D gene, but with no DNA this cannot be confirmed. The CDR3 extends over 15 amino acids. Per the germline V gene, CDR1 is MNHEY and CDR2 is SVGAGI. This CDR3 is CASSHGGKAVDEQFF.

The CDR3 sequence is CSVEDLDRNTGELFF. The V gene is TRBV29-1, the J gene TRBJ2-2; there is no DNA to check the TCRdb D call of TRBD1. This CDR3 is 15 amino acids long. Germline values: CDR1 SQVTM, CDR2 ANQGSEA.

The gene calls are TRBV7-2 and TRBJ2-3; no DNA is available, so the TRBD2 call from TCRdb remains unchecked. The CDR3 totals 19 residues. Germline V gives CDR1 SGHTA, CDR2 FQGNSA. CDR3 loop: CASSSDPMLAGGPADTQYF.

This sequence joins TRBV4-3 and TRBJ2-7. CDR1 LGHNA and CDR2 YSLEER come from the germline V gene. CDR3 length: 16 residues. This CDR3 reads CASSQEKSILGYEQYF.

The CDR3: CASQFGYNEQFF. The chain joins TRBV19 to TRBJ2-1. Germline CDR1 and CDR2: LNHDA and SQIVND (reference sequence). CDR3 length equals 12 residues.

CDR3 sequence: CASSQDRAGSNQPQHF. The chain joins TRBV4-2 to TRBJ1-5; the TRBD1 assignment by TCRdb is unverifiable without DNA. Germline CDR1 is LGHNA and CDR2 is YNFKEQ. This CDR3 region has 16 residues.

The chain carries TRBV29-1 and TRBJ2-1; lacking DNA, the TRBD1 call made by TCRdb goes unchecked. Germline CDR1 and CDR2: SQVTM and ANQGSEA. The CDR3 is 14 amino acids. The CDR3 loop reads CSAGQGSSYNEQFF.

This chain joins TRBV7-2 and TRBJ2-3; there is no DNA to check the TCRdb D call of TRBD2. Germline-derived CDR1 and CDR2 are SGHTA and FQGNSA. There are 17 residues in the CDR3. CDR3 in amino acids: CASSLLGGAGGTDTQYF.

The rearrangement links TRBV2 to TRBJ2-2; TCRdb proposes TRBD1, but this gene call is untestable without DNA. This CDR3 region has 14 residues. CDR1 is SNHLY, CDR2 FYNNEI, per germline. CDR3: CASSVGQGAGELFF.

V usage is TRBV28 and J usage is TRBJ2-5; TCRdb lists TRBD2, though no DNA is available to test this call. This CDR3 spans 16 amino acids. CDR1 and CDR2 (germline): MDHEN, SYDVKM. The CDR3 here is CASSISGPTIQETQYF.

The V call is TRBV29-1, the J call TRBJ1-2. The V gene's germline CDR1 is SQVTM and CDR2 ANQGSEA. This CDR3 is 13 amino acids long. The CDR3 spells CSVHSTDSYGYTF.

The chain carries TRBV6-2 or TRBV6-3 and TRBJ1-1; TCRdb names TRBD1, which stays unverified in the absence of DNA. In germline, CDR1 is MNHEY, CDR2 SVGEGT. The CDR3 contains 14 residues. The CDR3 is CASSATGDYTEAFF.

This chain connects TRBV6-4 to TRBJ2-3; as DNA is missing, the TRBD2 call by TCRdb cannot be tested. Germline V gene data show CDR1 as MRHNA and CDR2 as SNTAGT. This CDR3 is 15 amino acids long. The CDR3: CASSDSGGGTDTQYF.

The V and J genes are TRBV4-3 and TRBJ2-5; the D call from TCRdb, TRBD2, cannot be confirmed without DNA. The CDR3 is 16 amino acids. The germline CDR1 and CDR2 sequences are LGHNA and YSLEER. This CDR3 is CASSQGLAGNQETQYF.

J is TRBJ2-7 and V is TRBV14. The CDR3 runs 15 residues. Germline V CDR1 and CDR2: SGHDN, FVKESK. The chain's CDR3 is CASSQDAGMTYEQYF.

The chain recombines TRBV13 with TRBJ1-6; the TCRdb call, TRBD1, lacks DNA for checking. Germline CDR1 is PRHDT and CDR2 is FYEKMQ (reference sequence). There are 16 residues in the CDR3. The CDR3 spells CASSSTGTGGNSPLHF.

The chain uses TRBV2 and TRBJ1-1. CDR1 SNHLY and CDR2 FYNNEI come from the germline V gene. The CDR3 covers 15 residues. CDR3 sequence reads: CASSEGLATDTEAFF.

The CDR3 region is CASADRPTTNEKLFF. V and J are TRBV7-6 and TRBJ1-4; lacking DNA, the TRBD1 call made by TCRdb goes unchecked. The germline V gene has CDR1 SGHVS and CDR2 FNYEAQ. CDR3 length equals 15 residues.

The chain recombines TRBV19 with TRBJ2-1; TCRdb indicates TRBD2, and absent DNA this call remains unverified. The CDR3 runs 14 residues. Looked up from germline, CDR1 is LNHDA and CDR2 is SQIVND (reference sequence). The chain's CDR3 is CASRVSGFEDEQFF.